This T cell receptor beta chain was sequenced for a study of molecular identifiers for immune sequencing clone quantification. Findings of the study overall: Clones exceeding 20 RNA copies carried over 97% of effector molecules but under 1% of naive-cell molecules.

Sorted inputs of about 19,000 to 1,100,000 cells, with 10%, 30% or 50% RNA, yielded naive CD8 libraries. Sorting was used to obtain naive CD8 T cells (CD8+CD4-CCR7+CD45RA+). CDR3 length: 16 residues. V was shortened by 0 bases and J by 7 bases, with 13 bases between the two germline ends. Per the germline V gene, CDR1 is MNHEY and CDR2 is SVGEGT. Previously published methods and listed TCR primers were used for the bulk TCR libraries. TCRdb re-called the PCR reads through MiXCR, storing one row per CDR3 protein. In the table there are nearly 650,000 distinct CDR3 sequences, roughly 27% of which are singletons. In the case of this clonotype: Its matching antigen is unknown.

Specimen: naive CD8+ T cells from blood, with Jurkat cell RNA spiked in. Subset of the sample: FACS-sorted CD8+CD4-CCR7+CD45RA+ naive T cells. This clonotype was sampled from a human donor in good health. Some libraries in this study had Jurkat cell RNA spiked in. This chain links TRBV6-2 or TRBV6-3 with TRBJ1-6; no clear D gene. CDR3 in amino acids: CASSYSTAGKNSPLHF. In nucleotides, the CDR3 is TGTGCCAGCAGTTACTCGACGGCAGGAAAGAATTCACCCCTCCACTTT.